What follows are 29 T cell receptor beta chains derived from one specimen sequenced in a study of PD-L1 blockade in urothelial cancer. The sample's time point: peripheral blood 6 weeks after treatment start. Sequencing used immunoSEQ multiplex PCR; TCRdb keeps in-frame clones, though not all of them. The top ten clones hold about 3.5% of a sample with 25,000 to 30,000 clones, around 80% of them seen once. The sample consisted of PBMCs, taken around atezolizumab (anti-PD-L1) treatment. These receptors were obtained from a man between 65 and 79 years old with urothelial cancer.

The chain joins TRBV6-1 to TRBJ1-2; a weak D match, TRBD1 (6 bases). Germline CDR1 reads MNHNS; CDR2 reads SASEGT. V was shortened by 4 bases and J by 2 bases, with 8 bases between the two germline ends. The length of the CDR3 is 13 residues. The CDR3 DNA follows: TGTGCCAGCAGTGGGGACACCAACTATGGCTACACCTTC. This gives the protein CASSGDTNYGYTF.

This chain uses TRBV7-9 with TRBJ1-1; no reliable D call. In germline, CDR1 is SEHNR, CDR2 FQNEAQ (reference sequence). Trimming pared 5 bases from V and 2 bases from J, leaving 12 bases between. The CDR3 loop spans 14 amino acids. CDR3 region: CASSRGLLNTEAFF. For the CDR3, the DNA is TGTGCCAGCAGCCGCGGCCTATTAAACACTGAAGCTTTCTTT.

The chain couples TRBV4-1 to TRBJ2-2; 10 bases line up with TRBD1. The CDR3 contains 21 residues. The V and J ends lost 3 bases and 1 base, in that order; junction bases with no gene match: 17. Germline-derived CDR1 and CDR2 are MGHRA and YSYEKL. CDR3 nucleotides: TGCGCCAGCAGCCAGAGAGGTGGGGGACAGGGGCGATATCTGAACACCGGGGAGCTGTTTTTT. Its protein product is CASSQRGGGQGRYLNTGELFF.

The chain couples TRBV7-2 to TRBJ1-4; TRBD1 might be the D (5 bases). This CDR3 has 16 amino acids. Germline V gene sequence: CDR1 SGHTA, CDR2 FQGNSA. V dropped 1 base and J dropped 6 bases, with 15 bases sitting between them. The CDR3 coding sequence is TGTGCCAGCAGCTTAGGATCAGGGAACGAACATGAAAAACTGTTTTTT. Its protein product is CASSLGSGNEHEKLFF.

This clone has a single count. The CDR3 region is CSVSPGTSGYNEQFF. The DNA for the CDR3 is TGCAGCGTGAGCCCGGGGACTAGCGGCTACAATGAGCAGTTCTTC. The chain combines TRBV29-1 with TRBJ2-1; 11 bases agree with TRBD2. The trim removed 6 bases at V and 3 bases at J, leaving 7 bases unmatched. Germline CDR1 is SQVTM and CDR2 is ANQGSEA. The length of the CDR3 is 15 residues.

V gene TRBV5-6 combines with J gene TRBJ2-4, with TRBD1 as a possible D gene (5 bases). The CDR3 runs to 15 residues. The V gene's germline CDR1 is SGHDT and CDR2 YYEEEE. V was cut by 4 bases and J by 0 bases, with 11 bases left in between. The CDR3 DNA reads as TGTGCCAGCAGCGTTCCTACAGGAGCCAAAAACATTCAGTACTTC. Translated: CASSVPTGAKNIQYF.

This clone has a handful of counts. This chain uses TRBV19 with TRBJ1-4; 7 bases line up with TRBD1. This CDR3 comprises 14 residues. The trim removed 1 base at V and 6 bases at J, leaving 2 bases unmatched. Germline CDR1 is LNHDA and CDR2 is SQIVND (reference sequence). CDR3 DNA sequence: TGTGCCAGTAGTATAGGCGGGACAGATGAAAAACTGTTTTTT. Protein sequence: CASSIGGTDEKLFF.

A single count supports this clone. This chain links TRBV2 with TRBJ2-1, with 14 positions matching TRBD2. The germline CDR1 and CDR2 sequences are SNHLY and FYNNEI. CDR3 length: 15 residues. After removal of 6 bases from V and 9 bases from J, the junction contained 7 bases not matched to a gene. The DNA for the CDR3 is TGTGCCAGCAGAGTGACTAGCGGGAGGGCCGGTGAGCAGTTCTTC. This translates into CASRVTSGRAGEQFF.

The gene calls are TRBV5-1 and TRBJ1-2; 9 nucleotides match TRBD1. V lost 3 bases and J lost 6; bases outside the gene matches: 6. Germline V gene sequence: CDR1 SGHRS, CDR2 YFSETQ. The CDR3 covers 14 residues. CDR3 DNA sequence: TGCGCCAGCAGCTCGGGACAGGGCTCGGATGGCTACACCTTC. This codes for CASSSGQGSDGYTF.

V usage is TRBV27 and J usage is TRBJ1-2; 11 bases fit TRBD1. The CDR3 length is 17 residues. Looked up from germline, CDR1 is MNHEY and CDR2 is SMNVEV (reference sequence). Trimming at V came to 5 bases and at J to 0 bases, leaving 8 bases not matched to a gene. CDR3 nucleotide sequence: TGTGCCAGCAGTCCCTGGACAGGGGGCCAAACTAACTATGGCTACACCTTC. Translated, it gives CASSPWTGGQTNYGYTF.

The V and J genes are TRBV6-1 and TRBJ2-7; TRBD1 matches at 8 bases. Unmatched junction bases numbered 2, after V lost 4 bases and J lost 3 bases. CDR3 length: 13 amino acids. The germline V gene encodes CDR1 MNHNS and CDR2 SASEGT. CDR3 nucleotide sequence: TGTGCCAGCAGTGCCGACAGGGGCTACGAGCAGTACTTC. Its translation is CASSADRGYEQYF.

The V call is TRBV7-8, the J call TRBJ2-2; D gene unclear. V shed 3 bases and J shed 4 bases, with 3 bases lying between them. Germline CDR1 and CDR2: SGHVS and FQNEAQ. CDR3 size: 12 residues. CDR3 nucleotide sequence: TGTGCCAGCAGCTTTAGCACCGGGGAGCTGTTTTTT. Amino acid sequence: CASSFSTGELFF.

This rearrangement joins TRBV5-6 to TRBJ1-2; D unclear. V was shortened by 0 bases and J by 4 bases, with 16 bases between the two germline ends. The CDR3 runs 16 residues. The germline V gene encodes CDR1 SGHDT and CDR2 YYEEEE. In DNA, the CDR3 is TGTGCCAGCAGCTTGGGAGCCGGCTCGGGTCCCTATGGCTACACCTTC. Translation: CASSLGAGSGPYGYTF.

The chain couples TRBV4-3 to TRBJ2-1; TRBD2 matches at 13 bases. Germline CDR1 LGHNA, CDR2 YSLEER. The CDR3 consists of 16 residues. The V segment lost 3 bases and the J segment 8 bases; nucleotides outside the gene matches: 7. The CDR3 sequence is CASSQATSGGSHEQFF. CDR3 DNA sequence: TGCGCCAGCAGCCAGGCGACTAGCGGGGGGTCACATGAGCAGTTCTTC.

V is TRBV2 and J is TRBJ1-4; D is unresolved. This CDR3 is built from 14 residues. V was shortened by 3 bases and J by 7 bases, with 12 bases between the two germline ends. Germline lookup yields CDR1 SNHLY and CDR2 FYNNEI. The CDR3: CASSEGGPGEKLFF. CDR3 coding DNA: TGTGCCAGCAGTGAGGGAGGCCCGGGTGAAAAACTGTTTTTT.

The chain links TRBV7-8 to TRBJ1-5; the D is unclear. V dropped 5 bases and J dropped 6 bases, with 20 bases sitting between them. Germline lookup yields CDR1 SGHVS and CDR2 FQNEAQ. The CDR3 loop spans 16 amino acids. In DNA, the CDR3 is TGTGCCAGCAGCCCCGGACGGGAGCGGCGAGGTCAGCCCCAGCATTTT. It is translated as CASSPGRERRGQPQHF.

The chain combines TRBV28 with TRBJ2-1, with 13 bases matching TRBD2. The CDR3 covers 15 residues. CDR1 MDHEN and CDR2 SYDVKM come from the germline V gene. V was pared by 6 bases and J by 3 bases, with 2 bases of the junction left unmatched. The chain's CDR3 is CASRGTSGDYNEQFF. The CDR3 DNA reads TGTGCCAGCAGGGGGACTAGCGGGGACTACAATGAGCAGTTCTTC.

The chain joins TRBV25-1 to TRBJ1-2; D may be TRBD1 (5 bases). Trimming removed 7 bases from V and 4 bases from J, with 16 bases in between. The CDR3 extends over 14 amino acids. CDR1 is MGHDK, CDR2 SYGVNS, per germline. For the CDR3, the DNA is TGTGCCAGCAAAGGACACGCCGACCTCTATGGCTACACCTTC. It specifies CASKGHADLYGYTF.

The chain joins TRBV4-2 to TRBJ2-2, with 14 bases fitting TRBD2. V gave up 1 base and J gave up 7 bases; unmatched junction bases: 5. Germline V gene lookup returns CDR1 LGHNA and CDR2 YNFKEQ. CDR3 size: 17 residues. The CDR3 sequence is CASSQATSGGDGGELFF. CDR3 coding DNA: TGTGCCAGCAGCCAAGCGACTAGCGGGGGGGATGGCGGGGAGCTGTTTTTT.

The chain uses TRBV11-3 and TRBJ2-2; no reliable D call. Trimming shortened V by 3 bases and J by 4 bases, and 9 bases separated the two germline ends. This CDR3 spans 14 amino acids. Germline assignment: CDR1 SGHNT and CDR2 YENEEA. CDR3 in amino acids: CASSLFAATGELFF. The CDR3 region has the DNA TGTGCCAGCAGCTTGTTCGCGGCCACCGGGGAGCTGTTTTTT. Full variable domain (outside the CDR3, taken from reference TRBV11-3 and TRBJ2-2): EAGVVQSPRYKIIEKKQPVAFWCNPISGHNTLYWYLQNLGQGPELLIRYENEEAVDDSQLPKDRFSAERLKGVDSTLKIQPAELGDSAVYLCASSLFAATGELFFGEGSRLTVL.

The chain uses TRBV2 and TRBJ2-7; 7 bases align to TRBD2. The CDR3 is 13 amino acids. V trimming: 7 bases; J trimming: 6 bases; junction bases outside the gene matches: 9. Germline lookup yields CDR1 SNHLY and CDR2 FYNNEI. CDR3 coding DNA: TGTGCCAGCACCCGTTCCGAGCGGGGCGAGCAGTACTTC. It is translated as CASTRSERGEQYF. Complete variable domain (other parts from reference TRBV2 and TRBJ2-7): EPEVTQTPSHQVTQMGQEVILRCVPISNHLYFYWYRQILGQKVEFLVSFYNNEISEKSEIFDDQFSVERPDGSNFTLKIRSTKLEDSAMYFCASTRSERGEQYFGPGTRLTVT.

This chain connects TRBV6-6 to TRBJ1-3, with a possible D match to TRBD1 (5 bases). The CDR3 is 15 amino acids. The V end lost 8 bases, the J end lost 1 base, and 15 bases lay between the germline ends. Germline CDR1 reads MNHNY; CDR2 reads SVGAGI (reference sequence). CDR3 protein: CASGGGTYSGNTIYF. CDR3 DNA: TGTGCCAGCGGGGGGGGGACTTATTCTGGAAACACCATATATTTT.

This clone occurred once. The chain recombines TRBV7-2 with TRBJ2-6; D not resolved. Germline values: CDR1 SGHTA, CDR2 FQGNSA. Trimming removed 1 base at V and 0 bases at J, with 7 bases between. This CDR3 spans 16 amino acids. The CDR3 sequence: CASSLVKSSGANVLTF. In DNA, the CDR3 is TGTGCCAGCAGCTTAGTAAAGAGCTCTGGGGCCAACGTCCTGACTTTC.

This clone has more than one count but fewer than ten. CDR3 coding DNA: TGCGCCAGCAGCCAAGCACGGACAGGGGGGATAGAGACCCAGTACTTC. Encoded protein: CASSQARTGGIETQYF. The chain links TRBV4-1 to TRBJ2-5, with TRBD1 identical over 10 bases. This CDR3 contains 16 residues. Germline V CDR1 and CDR2: MGHRA, YSYEKL. With 1 base clipped from V and 4 bases from J, the junction kept 6 bases outside the gene matches.

This chain joins TRBV6-5 and TRBJ1-2, with a weak D call TRBD1 (5 bases). Germline CDR1 reads MNHEY; CDR2 reads SVGAGI. The CDR3 spans 14 residues. Deletions cut 0 bases from V and 7 bases from J, with 12 bases between. The CDR3 is CASSYSTREGGYTF. CDR3 nucleotide sequence: TGTGCCAGCAGTTACTCGACCAGGGAAGGTGGCTACACCTTC.

This clone was seen once. The identical CDR3 is also encoded by other nucleotide sequences in the sample. This chain uses TRBV11-3 with TRBJ2-5; 11 nucleotides agree with TRBD2. The V and J ends lost 1 base and 3 bases, in that order; junction bases with no gene match: 1. This CDR3 comprises 15 residues. Germline assignment: CDR1 SGHNT and CDR2 YENEEA. CDR3 amino acids: CASSLGGLAEETQYF. The CDR3 DNA is TGTGCCAGCAGCTTAGGGGGACTAGCGGAAGAGACCCAGTACTTC.

By share of the sample, this clone is medium-sized. The gene calls are TRBV11-1 and TRBJ2-1; 11 bases line up with TRBD2. Germline CDR1 is SGHAT and CDR2 is FQDESV (reference sequence). The CDR3 covers 17 residues. Trimming at V came to 5 bases and at J to 2 bases, leaving 8 bases not matched to a gene. The CDR3 loop reads CASSLRTSGYPYNEQFF. CDR3 DNA: TGTGCCAGCAGCCTCAGGACTAGCGGGTATCCCTACAATGAGCAGTTCTTC.

This rearrangement joins TRBV5-3 to TRBJ2-2; 7 positions agree with TRBD1. TRBV5-3 is designated an ORF whose function remains uncertain. The CDR3 is made up of 15 amino acids. V lost 6 bases, J lost 7 bases, and 12 bases stayed unmatched. Here the CDR3 reads CARNWNRGGIGELFF. The DNA for the CDR3 is TGTGCCAGAAACTGGAACAGGGGTGGGATCGGGGAGCTGTTTTTT.

This chain connects TRBV6-1 to TRBJ1-2; D not resolved. The CDR3 loop spans 15 amino acids. CDR1 is MNHNS, CDR2 SASEGT, per germline. V lost 1 base, J lost 0 bases, and 9 bases lay in between. In nucleotides, the CDR3 is TGTGCCAGCAGTGAAGACCACAGAACTAACTATGGCTACACCTTC. Amino acids: CASSEDHRTNYGYTF.